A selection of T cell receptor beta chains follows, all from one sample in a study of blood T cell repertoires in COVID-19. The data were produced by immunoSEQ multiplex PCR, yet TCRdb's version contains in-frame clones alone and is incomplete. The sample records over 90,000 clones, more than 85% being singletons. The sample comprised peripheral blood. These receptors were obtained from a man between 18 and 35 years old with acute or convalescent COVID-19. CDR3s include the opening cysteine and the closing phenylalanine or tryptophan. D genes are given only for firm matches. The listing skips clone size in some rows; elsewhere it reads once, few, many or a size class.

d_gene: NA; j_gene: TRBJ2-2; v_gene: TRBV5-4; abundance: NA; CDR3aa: CASSSPQGSDTGELFF; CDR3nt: TGTGCCAGCAGCTCCCCACAGGGCTCGGACACCGGGGAGCTGTTTTTT
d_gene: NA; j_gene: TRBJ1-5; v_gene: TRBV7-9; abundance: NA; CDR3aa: CASSPPGGNQPQHF; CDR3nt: TGTGCCAGCAGCCCCCCTGGAGGCAATCAGCCCCAGCATTTT
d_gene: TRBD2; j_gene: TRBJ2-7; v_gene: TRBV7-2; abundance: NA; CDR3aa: CASSLDGTTLAYEQYF; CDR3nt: TGTGCCAGCAGCTTAGATGGGACTACCCTAGCCTACGAGCAGTACTTC
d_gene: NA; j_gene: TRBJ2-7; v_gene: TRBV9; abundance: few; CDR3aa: CASSPQGHSYEQYF; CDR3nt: TGTGCCAGCAGCCCCCAGGGGCACTCCTACGAGCAGTACTTC
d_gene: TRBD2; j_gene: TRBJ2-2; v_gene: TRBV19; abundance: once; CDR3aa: CASSAPRSAGVNTGELFF; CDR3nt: TGTGCCAGTAGTGCCCCTCGATCAGCGGGGGTCAACACCGGGGAGCTGTTTTTT
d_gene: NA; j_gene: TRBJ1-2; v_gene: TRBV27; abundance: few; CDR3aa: CASSPAGDYGYTF; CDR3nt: TGTGCCAGCAGCCCGGCCGGGGACTATGGCTACACCTTC
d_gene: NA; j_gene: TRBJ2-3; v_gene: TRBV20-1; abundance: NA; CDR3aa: CSASKGSADTQYF; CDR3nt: TGCAGTGCTAGTAAGGGGTCGGCAGATACGCAGTATTTT
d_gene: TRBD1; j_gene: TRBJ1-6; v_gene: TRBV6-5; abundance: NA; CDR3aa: CASSYSRDRNSPLHF; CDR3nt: TGTGCCAGCAGTTACTCGAGGGACAGAAATTCACCCCTCCACTTT
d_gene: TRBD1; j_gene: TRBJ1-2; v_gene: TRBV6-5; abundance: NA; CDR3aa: CASTRTGTGYTF; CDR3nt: TGTGCCAGCACCCGGACAGGGACTGGCTACACCTTC
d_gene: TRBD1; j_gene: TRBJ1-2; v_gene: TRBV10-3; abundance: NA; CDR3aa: CAISDPGQGRGGYTF; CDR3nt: TGTGCCATCAGTGACCCCGGACAGGGAAGGGGCGGCTACACCTTC
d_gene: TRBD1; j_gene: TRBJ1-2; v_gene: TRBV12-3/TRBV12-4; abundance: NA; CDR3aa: CATDAGGGRGYTF; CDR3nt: TGTGCCACCGATGCAGGGGGCGGCCGCGGCTACACCTTC
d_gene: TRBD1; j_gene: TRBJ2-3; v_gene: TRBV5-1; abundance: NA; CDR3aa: CASSTGQGFTDTQYF; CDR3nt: TGCGCCAGCAGCACAGGACAGGGATTCACAGATACGCAGTATTTT
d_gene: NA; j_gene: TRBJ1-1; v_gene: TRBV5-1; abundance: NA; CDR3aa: CASSDPGLKGAFF; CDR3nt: TGCGCCAGCAGCGATCCGGGACTAAAGGGGGCTTTCTTT
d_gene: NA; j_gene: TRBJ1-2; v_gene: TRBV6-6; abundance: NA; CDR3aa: CASSYAGGASDYGYTF; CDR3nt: TGTGCCAGCAGTTACGCGGGGGGCGCTTCGGACTATGGCTACACCTTC
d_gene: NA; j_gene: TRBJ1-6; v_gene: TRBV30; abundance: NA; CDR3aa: CAWSITTFNSPLHF; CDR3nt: TGTGCCTGGAGTATAACAACCTTTAATTCACCCCTCCACTTT
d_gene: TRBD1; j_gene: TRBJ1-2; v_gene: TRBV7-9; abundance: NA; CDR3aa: CASSPPGQDYGYTF; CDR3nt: TGTGCCAGCAGCCCGCCGGGACAGGACTATGGCTACACCTTC
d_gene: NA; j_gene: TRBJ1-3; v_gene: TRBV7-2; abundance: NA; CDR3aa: CASTQTVARLRGNTIYF; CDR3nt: TGTGCCAGCACCCAAACCGTGGCTCGACTGCGCGGAAACACCATATATTTT
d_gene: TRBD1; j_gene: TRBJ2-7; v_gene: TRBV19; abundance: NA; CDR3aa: CATKDRGYEQYF; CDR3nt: TGTGCCACTAAGGACAGGGGGTACGAGCAGTACTTC